This TCR beta chain was sequenced for a study of low-dose radiotherapy and immunotherapy resistance in tumors. Both TCRalpha and TCRbeta chains were reverse transcribed with V-gene-specific primers. TCR amplification ran about 20 PCR cycles using constant-region and V-primer adapter primers. One entry per CDR3 protein, called by TCRdb with MiXCR from the reads. The sample consists of approximately 80,000 distinct CDR3 sequences, roughly 17% of them appearing once. This clonotype was seen at least ten times. The CDR3 sequence is 15 residues long. Germline assignment: CDR1 DFQATT and CDR2 SNEGSKA (reference sequence). The V gene end was trimmed by 2 bases and the J gene end by 4 bases; junction bases not matched to a gene: 2. Time point meaning: after trial treatment. Treatment indicated: LDRT plus nivolumab, ipilimumab, low-dose cyclophosphamide and aspirin (RACIN trial).

This clonotype originated in a male donor with prostate cancer. The sequencing used PBMCs, collected after low-dose radiotherapy plus immunotherapy. The rearrangement links TRBV20-1 to TRBJ2-1; 13 bases align to TRBD2. CDR3 DNA: TGCAGTGCTAGAAAACTAGCGGGAGGGTACAATGAGCAGTTCTTC. This codes for CSARKLAGGYNEQFF.